These T cell receptor beta chains were read from a single sample in a study of control samples from healthy donors and cancer patients. This table comes from immunoSEQ multiplex PCR, and its TCRdb copy is limited to in-frame clones, with some not included. This table has tens of thousands of clones, 91% appearing once. Specimen: blood. These receptor sequences come from a man aged 25-45 years in good health. CDR3s leave out the opening cysteine and the closing phenylalanine or tryptophan. Fields, in order: CDR3 protein, J gene, V gene, CDR3 length.

CDR3 protein: ASSTGSLTGELF
J gene: TRBJ2-2
V gene: TRBV5-6
CDR3 length: 12

CDR3 protein: ASGLAGTTSSYNEQF
J gene: TRBJ2-1
V gene: TRBV18
CDR3 length: 15

CDR3 protein: ASSPREARETQY
J gene: TRBJ2-5
V gene: TRBV7-2
CDR3 length: 12

CDR3 protein: ASSQGVISGNTIY
J gene: TRBJ1-3
V gene: TRBV18
CDR3 length: 13

CDR3 protein: ASRGQDGQPQH
J gene: TRBJ1-5
V gene: TRBV25-1
CDR3 length: 11

CDR3 protein: ASSRTSGTDTQY
J gene: TRBJ2-3
V gene: TRBV5-1
CDR3 length: 12

CDR3 protein: ASSPRGARSSGANVLT
J gene: TRBJ2-6
V gene: TRBV11-2
CDR3 length: 16

CDR3 protein: ASSLTGSDQPQH
J gene: TRBJ1-5
V gene: TRBV13
CDR3 length: 12

CDR3 protein: ASSYGREGEKLF
J gene: TRBJ1-4
V gene: TRBV6-5
CDR3 length: 12

CDR3 protein: ASSWGGEKGTEAF
J gene: TRBJ1-1
V gene: TRBV7-9
CDR3 length: 13

CDR3 protein: ASSGFGASGANVLT
J gene: TRBJ2-6
V gene: TRBV2
CDR3 length: 14

CDR3 protein: ASSQTLPGQGNSPLH
J gene: TRBJ1-6
V gene: TRBV14
CDR3 length: 15

CDR3 protein: ATSDLMGRGRDTGELF
J gene: TRBJ2-2
V gene: TRBV24-1
CDR3 length: 16

CDR3 protein: SVLPGVDQPQH
J gene: TRBJ1-5
V gene: TRBV29-1
CDR3 length: 11

CDR3 protein: ATSREWGRSPRPHYQPQH
J gene: TRBJ1-5
V gene: TRBV15
CDR3 length: 18

CDR3 protein: ASSQVSGLGNTIY
J gene: TRBJ1-3
V gene: TRBV3-1/TRBV3-2
CDR3 length: 13

CDR3 protein: ASSLRPPTPQGGRSNIQY
J gene: TRBJ2-4
V gene: TRBV27
CDR3 length: 18

CDR3 protein: ATSLPGVGELF
J gene: TRBJ2-2
V gene: TRBV15
CDR3 length: 11

CDR3 protein: ASRGTGRDEKLF
J gene: TRBJ1-4
V gene: TRBV6-5
CDR3 length: 12

CDR3 protein: ASGLRRDVGNTIY
J gene: TRBJ1-3
V gene: TRBV6-5
CDR3 length: 13

CDR3 protein: ATSGGDLNGYT
J gene: TRBJ1-2
V gene: TRBV24-1
CDR3 length: 11

CDR3 protein: ASSSSYEQY
J gene: TRBJ2-7
V gene: TRBV19
CDR3 length: 9

CDR3 protein: ASSLGQQPQH
J gene: TRBJ1-5
V gene: TRBV12-3/TRBV12-4
CDR3 length: 10

CDR3 protein: ASSYSKFQEDYGYT
J gene: TRBJ1-2
V gene: TRBV28
CDR3 length: 14

CDR3 protein: ATSDLGDTQY
J gene: TRBJ2-3
V gene: TRBV24-1
CDR3 length: 10

CDR3 protein: ASSQILAGGPTNEQF
J gene: TRBJ2-1
V gene: TRBV3-1/TRBV3-2
CDR3 length: 15

CDR3 protein: ASRVDRGSPISPLH
J gene: TRBJ1-6
V gene: TRBV5-6
CDR3 length: 14

CDR3 protein: AWSEGPQGTQY
J gene: TRBJ2-5
V gene: TRBV30
CDR3 length: 11

CDR3 protein: ATRDSSNTEAF
J gene: TRBJ1-1
V gene: TRBV24-1
CDR3 length: 11

CDR3 protein: ASSSEGASNQPQH
J gene: TRBJ1-5
V gene: TRBV19
CDR3 length: 13